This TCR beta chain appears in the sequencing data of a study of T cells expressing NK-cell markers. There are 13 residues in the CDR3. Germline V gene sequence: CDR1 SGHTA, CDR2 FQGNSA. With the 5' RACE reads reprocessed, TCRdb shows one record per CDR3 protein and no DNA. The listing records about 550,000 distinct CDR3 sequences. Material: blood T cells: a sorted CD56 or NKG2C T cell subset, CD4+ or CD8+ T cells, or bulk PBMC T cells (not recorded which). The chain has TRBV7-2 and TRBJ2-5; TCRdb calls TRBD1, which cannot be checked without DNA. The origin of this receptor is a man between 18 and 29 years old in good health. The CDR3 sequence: CASSKYPGETQYF.